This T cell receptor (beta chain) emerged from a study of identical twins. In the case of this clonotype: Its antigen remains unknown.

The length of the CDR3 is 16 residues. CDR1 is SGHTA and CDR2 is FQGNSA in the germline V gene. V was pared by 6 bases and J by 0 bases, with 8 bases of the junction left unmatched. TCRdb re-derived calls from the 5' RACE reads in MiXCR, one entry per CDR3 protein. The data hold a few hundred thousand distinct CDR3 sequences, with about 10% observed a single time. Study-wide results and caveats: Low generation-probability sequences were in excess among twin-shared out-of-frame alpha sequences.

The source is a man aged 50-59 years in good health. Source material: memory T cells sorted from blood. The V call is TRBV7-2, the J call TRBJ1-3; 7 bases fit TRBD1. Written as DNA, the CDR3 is TGTGCCAGCAGTCTTCGGACAGGATTCTCTGGAAACACCATATATTTT. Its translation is CASSLRTGFSGNTIYF.